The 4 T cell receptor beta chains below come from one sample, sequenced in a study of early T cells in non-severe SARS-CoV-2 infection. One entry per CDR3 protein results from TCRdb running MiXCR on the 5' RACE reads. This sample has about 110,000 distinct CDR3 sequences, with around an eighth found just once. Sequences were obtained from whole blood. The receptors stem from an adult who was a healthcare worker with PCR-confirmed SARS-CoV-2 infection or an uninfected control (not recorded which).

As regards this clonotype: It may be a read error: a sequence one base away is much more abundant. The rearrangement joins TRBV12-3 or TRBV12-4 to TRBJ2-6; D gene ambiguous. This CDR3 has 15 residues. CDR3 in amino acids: CASSLGSSRANVLTF. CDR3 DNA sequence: TGTGCCAGCAGTTTAGGGTCCTCTAGGGCCAACGTCCTGACTTTC.

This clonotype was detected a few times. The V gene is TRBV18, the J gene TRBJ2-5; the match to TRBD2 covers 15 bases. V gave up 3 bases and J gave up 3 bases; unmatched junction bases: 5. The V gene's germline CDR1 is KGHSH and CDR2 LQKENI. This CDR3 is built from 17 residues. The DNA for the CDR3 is TGTGCCAGCTCACCGGGACTAGCGGGAGGAGGAAAAGAGACCCAGTACTTC. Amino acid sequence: CASSPGLAGGGKETQYF.

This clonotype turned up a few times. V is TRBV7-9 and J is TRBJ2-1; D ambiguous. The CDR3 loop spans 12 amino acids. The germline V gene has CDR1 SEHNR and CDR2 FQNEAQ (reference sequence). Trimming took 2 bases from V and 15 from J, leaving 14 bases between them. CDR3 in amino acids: CASSLIRPQLFF. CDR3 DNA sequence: TGTGCCAGCAGCTTAATACGCCCCCAGCTGTTCTTC.

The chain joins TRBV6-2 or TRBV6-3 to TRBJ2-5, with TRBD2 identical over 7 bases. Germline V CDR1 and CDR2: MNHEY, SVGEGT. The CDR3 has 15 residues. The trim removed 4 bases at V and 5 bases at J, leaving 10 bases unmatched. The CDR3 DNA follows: TGTGCCAGCAGTTTCTCCAGGACTAGAAGTGAGACCCAGTACTTC. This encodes CASSFSRTRSETQYF.